These 30 T cell receptor beta chains originate from one sample sequenced in a study of PD-1 blockade in classical Hodgkin lymphoma. Noted time point: cycle 4 day 1 (C4D1), after about 6 weeks of nivolumab. Every patient was affected by relapse after autologous stem cell transplantation, while exposure to brentuximab vedotin was not uniform. The method was immunoSEQ multiplex PCR; TCRdb's version includes in-frame clones alone and lacks a portion of them. The profile shows 50,000 to 65,000 clones, about 89% of them singletons. This specimen was peripheral blood mononuclear cells (PBMCs), taken before the fourth cycle of nivolumab. Receptors originate from a human donor with classical Hodgkin lymphoma.

The CDR3 region is CASSMGQPNEKLFF. CDR3 nucleotide sequence: TGTGCCAGCAGCATGGGACAGCCCAATGAAAAACTGTTTTTT. V is TRBV6-6 and J is TRBJ1-4, with 7 bases identical to TRBD1. The J segment lost 5 bases and the V segment lost 6 bases, leaving 6 bases of the junction unmatched. From germline, CDR1 is MNHNY and CDR2 SVGAGI (reference sequence). This CDR3 spans 14 amino acids.

This chain connects TRBV6-1 to TRBJ2-2; no clear D gene. From germline, CDR1 is MNHNS and CDR2 SASEGT. The V and J ends lost 7 bases and 4 bases respectively, with 16 bases between them. The CDR3 loop spans 15 amino acids. The DNA for the CDR3 is TGTGCCAGCACTCCTCGGACGCTAGGCACCGGGGAGCTGTTTTTT. Translation gives CASTPRTLGTGELFF.

The rearrangement joins TRBV27 to TRBJ2-2, with D perhaps being TRBD1 or TRBD2 (5 bases each). Germline loops: CDR1 MNHEY, CDR2 SMNVEV (reference sequence). The CDR3 is 15 amino acids. V dropped 1 base and J dropped 5 bases, with 11 bases sitting between them. CDR3 protein: CASSLFVGETGELFF. The CDR3 DNA is TGTGCCAGCAGTTTATTCGTGGGGGAGACCGGGGAGCTGTTTTTT.

The rearrangement links TRBV15 to TRBJ2-5, with 7 bases identical to TRBD1. The CDR3 runs to 15 residues. Germline V CDR1 and CDR2: LNHNV, YYDKDF (reference sequence). With 2 bases clipped from V and 7 bases from J, the junction kept 10 bases outside the gene matches. Here the CDR3 DNA reads TGTGCCACCAGCAGATCCGACAGGGCGTTGGGGACCCAGTACTTC. Its protein product is CATSRSDRALGTQYF.

This chain joins TRBV19 and TRBJ2-2; D remains unclear. Germline CDR1 reads LNHDA; CDR2 reads SQIVND (reference sequence). This CDR3 comprises 14 residues. V was shortened by 1 base and J by 5 bases, with 8 bases between the two germline ends. The CDR3 region has the DNA TGTGCCAGTAGTATAGTCTTGGGGACCGGGGAGCTGTTTTTT. Residues: CASSIVLGTGELFF.

The chain carries TRBV18 and TRBJ2-3; D is ambiguous. CDR1 and CDR2 (germline): KGHSH, LQKENI. Trimming removed 0 bases at V and 10 bases at J, with 17 bases between. This CDR3 is built from 15 residues. The DNA for the CDR3 is TGTGCCAGCTCACCACCGGTACTGGCTAGATCCTCGCAGTATTTT. Its translation: CASSPPVLARSSQYF. The complete variable domain, with remaining parts taken from reference TRBV18 and TRBJ2-3, reads NAGVMQNPRHLVRRRGQEARLRCSPMKGHSHVYWYRQLPEEGLKFMVYLQKENIIDESGMPKERFSAEFPKEGPSILRIQQVVRGDSAAYFCASSPPVLARSSQYFGPGTRLTVL.

This chain uses TRBV13 with TRBJ2-1; D call uncertain. Germline assignment: CDR1 PRHDT and CDR2 FYEKMQ (reference sequence). This CDR3 comprises 15 residues. Trimming took 0 bases from V and 0 from J, leaving 6 bases between them. In nucleotides, the CDR3 is TGTGCCAGCAGCTTAGGACCGGTCTCCTACAATGAGCAGTTCTTC. Its translation is CASSLGPVSYNEQFF.

About this clone: A read error may account for a junction end that differs from germline. The chain recombines TRBV7-7 with TRBJ2-1, with 8 bases identical to TRBD2. The CDR3 has 17 residues. The germline CDR1 and CDR2 sequences are SSHAT and FNYEAQ (reference sequence). The CDR3 coding sequence is TGTGCTAGCAGCTTGGGCCTCGGGGGGGCAGGCTACAATGAGCAGTTCTTC. This codes for CASSLGLGGAGYNEQFF. Combining the CDR3 with reference TRBV7-7 and TRBJ2-1 gives the whole variable domain GAGVSQSPRYKVTKRGQDVTLRCDPISSHATLYWYQQALGQGPEFLTYFNYEAQPDKSGLPSDRFSAERPEGSISTLTIQRTEQRDSAMYRCASSLGLGGAGYNEQFFGPGTRLTVL.

The rearrangement joins TRBV27 to TRBJ1-5; D is perhaps TRBD1 (6 bases). V dropped 3 bases and J dropped 6 bases, with 9 bases sitting between them. Germline CDR1 and CDR2: MNHEY and SMNVEV (reference sequence). CDR3 length: 13 residues. CDR3 in amino acids: CASSFQGSQPQHF. CDR3 DNA: TGTGCCAGCAGTTTCCAGGGGAGTCAGCCCCAGCATTTT.

This chain joins TRBV10-2 and TRBJ2-6; a weak D match, TRBD1 (5 bases). CDR1 and CDR2 (germline): WSHSY, SAAADI. This CDR3 comprises 17 residues. Deletions cut 7 bases from V and 0 bases from J, with 16 bases between. The CDR3 DNA sequence: TGCGCCAGCATGGGCAGGGCAATTATCTCTGGGGCCAACGTCCTGACTTTC. It translates to CASMGRAIISGANVLTF.

The chain joins TRBV6-1 to TRBJ1-6; D call uncertain. The CDR3 is 16 amino acids. V lost 2 bases and J 0 bases, leaving 8 bases between the germline ends. Germline V gene lookup returns CDR1 MNHNS and CDR2 SASEGT. CDR3 amino acids: CASSELGSSYNSPLHF. The CDR3 nucleotides are TGTGCCAGCAGTGAATTGGGGAGCTCCTATAATTCACCCCTCCACTTT.

This chain links TRBV4-1 with TRBJ2-5; tentatively, D is TRBD1 (5 bases). CDR3 size: 16 residues. CDR1 is MGHRA and CDR2 is YSYEKL in the germline V gene. Trimming stripped 3 bases from V and 2 bases from J, with 16 bases between. This chain's CDR3 is CASSHPTGSVQETQYF. DNA for the CDR3: TGCGCCAGCAGCCACCCTACAGGATCAGTACAAGAGACCCAGTACTTC.

The chain couples TRBV9 to TRBJ2-1; 13 nucleotides line up with TRBD2. The length of the CDR3 is 15 residues. V gave up 2 bases and J gave up 8 bases; unmatched junction bases: 4. CDR1 is SGDLS and CDR2 is YYNGEE in the germline V gene. CDR3 nucleotides: TGTGCCAGCAGCGTTACTAGCGGGGGGGCTGATGAGCAGTTCTTC. It codes for CASSVTSGGADEQFF.

This chain joins TRBV6-1 and TRBJ2-3, with D unresolved. CDR3 length equals 16 residues. CDR1 MNHNS and CDR2 SASEGT come from the germline V gene. V lost 0 bases and J lost 2, with 12 bases in between. In DNA form, the CDR3 reads TGTGCCAGCAGTGAAGCCTACAGACTCCCCACAGATACGCAGTATTTT. It is translated as CASSEAYRLPTDTQYF.

The rearrangement joins TRBV27 to TRBJ2-1, with D hard to call. Deletions cut 7 bases from V and 5 bases from J, with 18 bases between. The germline V gene has CDR1 MNHEY and CDR2 SMNVEV (reference sequence). This CDR3 comprises 15 residues. In DNA form, the CDR3 reads TGTGCCAGCAAGTTTATTTTGGGCACTGACAATGAGCAGTTCTTC. The encoded protein is CASKFILGTDNEQFF.

The chain carries TRBV28 and TRBJ2-5; D remains unclear. Trimming removed 6 bases at V and 0 bases at J, with 17 bases between. The CDR3 contains 16 residues. Germline CDR1 and CDR2: MDHEN and SYDVKM. The DNA for the CDR3 is TGTGCCAGCAGCTGTACGGCGGCACTGTACCAAGAGACCCAGTACTTC. Protein product: CASSCTAALYQETQYF.

This chain links TRBV5-1 with TRBJ2-2; D is undetermined. The V and J ends lost 1 base and 1 base respectively, with 5 bases between them. CDR1 is SGHRS and CDR2 is YFSETQ in the germline V gene. CDR3 length: 14 residues. CDR3 sequence: CASSLSVNTGELFF. CDR3 nucleotide sequence: TGCGCCAGCAGCTTGTCGGTGAACACCGGGGAGCTGTTTTTT. The full variable domain, rest sourced from reference TRBV5-1 and TRBJ2-2, is KAGVTQTPRYLIKTRGQQVTLSCSPISGHRSVSWYQQTPGQGLQFLFEYFSETQRNKGNFPGRFSGRQFSNSRSEMNVSTLELGDSALYLCASSLSVNTGELFFGEGSRLTVL.

The V call is TRBV6-6, the J call TRBJ1-2; D uncertain. The CDR3 length is 12 residues. V was cut by 0 bases and J by 6 bases, with 5 bases left in between. The germline V gene encodes CDR1 MNHNY and CDR2 SVGAGI (reference sequence). CDR3 coding DNA: TGTGCCAGCAGTTACTCAGGGAATGGCTACACCTTC. Its protein product is CASSYSGNGYTF.

The chain carries TRBV4-1 and TRBJ1-1, with D possibly being TRBD1 (6 bases). The germline V gene has CDR1 MGHRA and CDR2 YSYEKL. V was clipped by 1 base and J by 3 bases, with 15 bases between them. This CDR3 spans 16 amino acids. The CDR3 DNA follows: TGCGCCAGCAGCCAAGGTCCGGGGGCGGATGACACTGAAGCTTTCTTT. Amino acids: CASSQGPGADDTEAFF.

V and J are TRBV28 and TRBJ1-5; TRBD1 matches at 7 bases. Germline trimming cut 6 bases from V and 5 bases from J; bases unmatched to any gene: 13. The CDR3 runs 16 residues. Germline CDR1 MDHEN, CDR2 SYDVKM. The CDR3 DNA sequence: TGTGCCAGCAGCCCTAGACAGGGTCTGGGGCATCAGCCCCAGCATTTT. This translates into CASSPRQGLGHQPQHF.

The chain has TRBV2 and TRBJ2-7; TRBD1 agrees at 8 bases. CDR3 length equals 16 residues. The V segment lost 4 bases and the J segment 0 bases; nucleotides outside the gene matches: 8. CDR1 SNHLY and CDR2 FYNNEI come from the germline V gene. The CDR3, as DNA: TGTGCCAGCAGTGGGAGGGACAGGCCTGACTCCTACGAGCAGTACTTC. Translating it yields CASSGRDRPDSYEQYF.

V and J are TRBV13 and TRBJ2-1, with D possibly matching TRBD1 (6 bases). The V end was cut by 11 bases, the J end by 9 bases, with 20 bases between. This CDR3 is 13 amino acids long. CDR1 is PRHDT and CDR2 is FYEKMQ in the germline V gene (reference sequence). The CDR3 DNA sequence: TGTGCCGTCGCAACGGACAGCTCTGTTGAGCAGTTCTTC. Protein sequence: CAVATDSSVEQFF.

The chain recombines TRBV4-1 with TRBJ2-5; the D is unclear. The germline gives CDR1 MGHRA, CDR2 YSYEKL. V lost 4 bases and J 1 base, leaving 13 bases between the germline ends. This CDR3 contains 15 residues. The chain's CDR3 is CASSRLGLPQETQYF. For the CDR3, the DNA is TGCGCCAGCAGCCGCCTGGGCCTTCCCCAAGAGACCCAGTACTTC.

This clone was counted once. CDR3 sequence: CASKIQHRGMNTEAFF. CDR3 sequence (DNA): TGTGCCAGTAAAATCCAACACAGGGGGATGAACACTGAAGCTTTCTTT. V is TRBV19 and J is TRBJ1-1; TRBD1 aligns across 8 bases. Germline V CDR1 and CDR2: LNHDA, SQIVND (reference sequence). The CDR3 extends over 16 amino acids. Trimming removed 7 bases from V and 0 bases from J; junction bases left unmatched: 10.

The rearrangement links TRBV28 to TRBJ2-1; D ambiguous. V lost 11 bases and J 2 bases, leaving 10 bases between the germline ends. CDR1 and CDR2 (germline): MDHEN, SYDVKM. There are 12 residues in the CDR3. In DNA, the CDR3 is TGTGCCTCCAAACGCCCCTACAATGAGCAGTTCTTC. This translates into CASKRPYNEQFF.

This sequence joins TRBV5-5 and TRBJ1-1; D call uncertain. Trimming stripped 2 bases from V and 3 bases from J, with 8 bases between. The CDR3 is 13 residues long. The germline CDR1 and CDR2 sequences are SGHKS and YYEKEE (reference sequence). This CDR3 reads CASSLGRDTEAFF. Written as DNA, the CDR3 is TGTGCCAGCAGCTTAGGACGAGACACTGAAGCTTTCTTT.

This clone was found once. The rearrangement joins TRBV18 to TRBJ2-2; D gene unclear. The CDR3 covers 12 residues. The germline V and J ends were trimmed by 3 bases and 5 bases, with 4 bases remaining between them. Germline CDR1 and CDR2: KGHSH and LQKENI. CDR3 sequence reads: CASSPTTGELFF. In nucleotides, the CDR3 is TGTGCCAGCTCACCCACGACCGGGGAGCTGTTTTTT.

This rearrangement joins TRBV9 to TRBJ2-2; D is unclear. With 4 bases removed from V and 7 bases from J, the gap between germline ends came to 14 bases. The CDR3 runs to 14 residues. Germline assignment: CDR1 SGDLS and CDR2 YYNGEE. CDR3 residues: CASSPGPQGGELFF. CDR3 DNA: TGTGCCAGCAGCCCGGGCCCCCAAGGCGGGGAGCTGTTTTTT.

The chain uses TRBV28 and TRBJ2-3; possible D gene TRBD1, 6 bases. The germline V gene has CDR1 MDHEN and CDR2 SYDVKM. V dropped 6 bases and J dropped 4 bases, with 14 bases sitting between them. This CDR3 spans 14 amino acids. The CDR3 loop is CASSLLGAPDTQYF. Here the CDR3 DNA reads TGTGCCAGCAGCCTACTGGGGGCCCCAGATACGCAGTATTTT.

The V gene is TRBV2, the J gene TRBJ1-5; the D gene is possibly TRBD1 (5 bases). The germline CDR1 and CDR2 sequences are SNHLY and FYNNEI. The CDR3 length is 15 residues. Trimming removed 6 bases from V and 0 bases from J, with 12 bases in between. This CDR3 reads CASRGPFLSNQPQHF. Written as DNA, the CDR3 is TGTGCCAGCAGGGGGCCGTTCCTTAGCAATCAGCCCCAGCATTTT.